This TCR beta chain was sequenced in a study of patients and donors after allogeneic stem cell transplantation. TCRdb itself ran the RT-PCR reads through MiXCR, one entry per CDR3 protein. The sample has 150,000 to 200,000 distinct CDR3 sequences; approximately 28% are singletons. V shed 0 bases and J shed 8 bases, with 7 bases lying between them. The germline V gene has CDR1 LGHNA and CDR2 YSLEER. This CDR3 is built from 13 residues. This receptor was identified in a human donor who was either an allogeneic HSCT recipient or a stem cell or donor lymphocyte infusion donor (not recorded which). It is not recorded whose cells these are; they may come from a transplant donor. The V call is TRBV4-3, the J call TRBJ1-4; possible D gene TRBD1, 6 bases. Material for sequencing was blood, either unsorted or a sorted T cell fraction (not recorded which). The CDR3 DNA follows: TGCGCCAGCAGCCAAGATAGGGGGGAAAAACTGTTTTTT. It codes for CASSQDRGEKLFF.